This TCR beta chain is drawn from a study of OX40 agonist ivuxolimab in advanced cancers. Describing the broader study: The costimulatory receptor OX40 (CD134) was targeted by ivuxolimab, a fully human IgG2 agonistic monoclonal antibody. Of the approximately 50 dose-escalation patients, hepatocellular carcinoma was present in around 20, melanoma in roughly 15, renal cell carcinoma in 9 and head and neck cancer in 9. The paper describes the monotherapy dose-escalation part (N = 52 patients) of the phase I trial of ivuxolimab. Intravenous ivuxolimab was administered to patients every 2 weeks at six dose levels: 0.01, 0.1, 0.3, 1.5, 3 and 10 mg/kg. Prior anti-PD-1, anti-PD-L1 or anti-CTLA-4 therapy was permitted, and 40% to 50% of dose-escalation patients had received checkpoint inhibitors. Partial responses occurred in three dose-escalation patients, of whom one had hepatocellular carcinoma and two had cutaneous melanoma. The point of sequencing TCRbeta in the periphery was to test whether ivuxolimab changed TCR sequence diversity and drove clonal T-cell expansion. In the dose-escalation cohort, more than 75% of patients were male, and the mean age was roughly 60 years, with a range of about 23 to 90. The paper as a whole reports these results and caveats: The antigen specificity of the clonally expanded peripheral T cells was not determined. At doses of 0.1 to 3.0 mg/kg, clonal expansion of both CD4+ and CD8+ blood T cells was observed from baseline to week 6. Low levels of normalized T-cell clonal expansion were also shown by some nonresponding patients. Partial responders in the 0.1-3.0 mg/kg groups had among the lowest normalized peripheral clonal expansion, especially among CD8+ T cells. After ivuxolimab, CD8+ T cells had more expanded clones than CD4+ T cells on average.

The trial excluded patients who had a history of autoimmune disease or were on systemic immunosuppression. Peripheral blood for TCR sequencing was drawn from every dose cohort at baseline, at cycle 4 day 1 and at cycle 7 day 1. The samples were drawn from a first-in-human, open-label, multicenter phase I dose-escalation trial of ivuxolimab. Adults with locally advanced or metastatic melanoma, renal cell, hepatocellular, or head and neck squamous cell carcinoma were enrolled in the trial. Before TCR sequencing, CD4+ T cells and CD8+ T cells from peripheral blood were sorted into separate populations. On this clone itself: Its antigen remains undetermined. Base qualities are not provided; no much larger clone lies one nucleotide away.

Genomic DNA was isolated from the sorted cells so that the TCRbeta CDR3 region could be sequenced. The immunoSEQ Assay was used for sequencing of TCRbeta CDR3 regions. TCRdb holds this immuneACCESS table with in-frame rearrangements only. Some clones are missing; in checked studies, unresolved V genes explain under half, and the rest has no known cause. Here the sample has some 89,000 clones; approximately 79% occur a single time. The biggest ten clones account for approximately 1.7% of the sample. For CDR1 and CDR2, the germline V gene lists SGHTA and FQGNSA. Trimming takes 5 bases from V and 1 base from J, and the germline ends sit 11 bases apart. CDR3 length: 15 amino acids, cysteine to phenylalanine. The sequence is cut down to CDR3 DNA, 45 bases in frame from base 1.

The sequence joins TRBV7-2 to TRBJ1-4; TRBD1 is a weak D gene call, 6 bases matching. Sequencing used CD4+ or CD8+ T cells sorted from blood, obtained in a trial of the OX40 agonist ivuxolimab. The clonotype was recovered from an adult with an advanced solid tumor such as melanoma, head and neck, liver or kidney cancer. This receptor has the CDR3 CASSPGGGTNEKLFF. The nucleotides are TGTGCCAGCAGCCCTGGAGGGGGAACTAATGAAAAACTGTTTTTT.